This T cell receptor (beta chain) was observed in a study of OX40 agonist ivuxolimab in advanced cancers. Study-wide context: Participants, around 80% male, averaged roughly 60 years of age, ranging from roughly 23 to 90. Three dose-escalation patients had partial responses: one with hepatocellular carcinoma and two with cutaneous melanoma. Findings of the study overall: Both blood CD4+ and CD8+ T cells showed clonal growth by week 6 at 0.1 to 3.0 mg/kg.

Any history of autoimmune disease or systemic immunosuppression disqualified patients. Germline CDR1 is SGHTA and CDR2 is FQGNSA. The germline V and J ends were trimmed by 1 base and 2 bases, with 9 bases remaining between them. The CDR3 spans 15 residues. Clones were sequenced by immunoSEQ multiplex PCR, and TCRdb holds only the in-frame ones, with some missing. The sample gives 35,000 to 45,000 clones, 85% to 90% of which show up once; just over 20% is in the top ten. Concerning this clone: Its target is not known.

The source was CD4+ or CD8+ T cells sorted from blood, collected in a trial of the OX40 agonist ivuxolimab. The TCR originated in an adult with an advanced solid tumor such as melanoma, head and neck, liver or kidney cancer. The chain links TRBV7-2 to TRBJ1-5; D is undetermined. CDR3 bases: TGTGCCAGCAGCTTAGGGGGAGGCGGCAATCAGCCCCAGCATTTT. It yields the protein CASSLGGGGNQPQHF.